This T cell receptor (beta chain) was sequenced for a study of technical replicates of blood from a few donors. The V and J ends lost 5 bases and 6 bases, in that order; junction bases with no gene match: 6. The CDR3 length is 16 residues. Germline CDR1 ENHRY, CDR2 SYGVKD. This clone appeared once. The data were produced by immunoSEQ multiplex PCR, yet TCRdb's version contains in-frame clones alone and is incomplete. The table has more than 90,000 clones, around 95% seen once. Input material: T cells isolated from PBMCs. The chain is built from TRBV10-3 and TRBJ2-1, with 14 positions matching TRBD2. This TCR was sampled from a human donor in good health. The CDR3 region is CAISSGTSGSINEQFF. The CDR3 DNA reads TGTGCCATCAGTTCCGGGACTAGCGGGAGTATCAATGAGCAGTTCTTC.